This entry features one T cell receptor beta chain sequence. This receptor's antigen is unknown. No base quality information exists; no much larger clone differs at one position. The library was prepared using the immunoSEQ multiplex PCR assay. The table was pulled from immuneACCESS by TCRdb, which kept in-frame rearrangements only. Such tables lose some clones; where checked, under half of the loss comes from unresolved V genes, and the rest has no known cause. This sample is represented by 35,000 to 45,000 clones; roughly 89% of them were singletons. Roughly 0.78% of the sample goes to the ten largest clones. The data were obtained in a study of T cell changes during pregnancy in multiple sclerosis (dated by TCRdb to the late 2010s). In the study overall: In women with multiple sclerosis, the researchers looked at how the T cell repertoire shifted as pregnancy progressed.

The sequencing here drew on CD4+ T cells from peripheral blood mononuclear cells, taken after pregnancy. The sequence was collected from a female donor in good health, enrolled as a control in a pregnancy study.

The DNA sequence follows: TGTGCCAGTAGTGAACCGGGACTAGCGGGAGGCGAGCAGTACTTC. This is translated as CASSEPGLAGGEQYF. The chain is assembled from TRBV19 and TRBJ2-7; 15 bases in between match TRBD2. At the junction V is shortened by 5 bases and J by 6 bases; bases outside the gene matches: 5. The germline V gene encodes CDR1 LNHDA and CDR2 SQIVND (reference sequence). The CDR3 has 15 amino acids, counting the end cysteine and phenylalanine. Kept here is only the CDR3 DNA, which spans 45 bases and is read in frame from base 1. With the portions outside the CDR3 filled from the reference TRBV19 and TRBJ2-7 genes, the complete variable region becomes DGGITQSPKYLFRKEGQNVTLSCEQNLNHDAMYWYRQDPGQGLRLIYYSQIVNDFQKGDIAEGYSVSREKKESFPLTVTSAQKNPTAFYLCASSEPGLAGGEQYFGPGTRLTVT.